This T cell receptor (beta chain) was sequenced for a study of neoadjuvant nivolumab and ipilimumab in lung cancer. Profiling relied on immunoSEQ multiplex PCR, and the TCRdb table lists in-frame clones only, not all of them. The sample shows about 18,000 clones, about 77% of them seen only once. General study findings and limits: Resected-tumor TCR richness correlated positively with pretherapy blood richness. Compared with tumor-adjacent uninvolved lung, resected tumors showed greater richness and clonality.

In regard to this clone: Its antigen remains unidentified.

Germline CDR1 is SEHNR and CDR2 is FQNEAQ (reference sequence). This CDR3 region has 12 residues. Trimming took 5 bases from V and 5 from J, leaving 9 bases between them. This TCR came from an adult with non-small cell lung cancer. The sample consisted of tumor tissue, taken after neoadjuvant nivolumab, alone or with ipilimumab, at or shortly before surgery. J is TRBJ1-1 and V is TRBV7-9; D gene ambiguous. The CDR3 loop is CASSPSRTEAFF. CDR3 in DNA: TGTGCCAGCAGCCCTTCGCGGACTGAAGCTTTCTTT.